This T cell receptor beta chain was obtained from a study of T cells in Graves' hyperthyroidism and ophthalmopathy. CDR1 SGHTA and CDR2 FQGNSA come from the germline V gene. The CDR3 is 14 residues long. The source material, RNA transcripts, was used to amplify TCR beta CDR3 regions. An initial round of RT-PCR targeting the TCR CDR3 relied on the HTBI primer set. Using its own MiXCR run on the multiplex PCR reads, TCRdb lists one record per CDR3 protein. The sample holds around 420,000 distinct CDR3 sequences, about 15% seen once. Study-wide results and limits: Stable hyperthyroidism was separated from ophthalmopathy by a model based on 13 V-J features.

This clonotype was detected ten times or more. Its specificity is unknown. An end of the junction differs from the germline gene, which may be a read error. Aged 18 to 65, the patients had hyperthyroidism that was newly diagnosed and had lasted under 2 months. Fresh peripheral blood, 10 ml, was the source of the PBMCs. The sequence came from a woman under 30 with Graves' hyperthyroidism. V usage is TRBV7-2 and J usage is TRBJ2-1; TRBD2 might be the D (5 bases). Sequencing was done on a sample of blood. CDR3: CASSSGRGGNEQLF. The CDR3 DNA sequence: TGTGCCAGCAGCTCTGGGCGTGGAGGCAATGAGCAGCTCTTC. Variable domain in full (rest from reference TRBV7-2 and TRBJ2-1): GAGVSQSPSNKVTEKGKDVELRCDPISGHTALYWYRQSLGQGLEFLIYFQGNSAPDKSGLPSDRFSAERTGGSVSTLTIQRTQQEDSAVYLCASSSGRGGNEQLFGPGTRLTVL.